This T cell receptor beta chain was retrieved from a study of blood T cell repertoires in COVID-19. Whole-study context: The samples span acute and convalescent COVID-19 from the United States, Italy and Spain. In each case, the material was cDNA or gDNA derived from T cells, B-cell-depleted T cells, or PBMCs.

V was clipped by 3 bases and J by 0 bases, with 11 bases between them. The CDR3 has 15 amino acids. Authors' data handling: Nucleated cell counts were estimated from reference gene primer amplification. TCRdb keeps only in-frame clones here, not all; method: immunoSEQ multiplex PCR. V, J and clone size derive from that table, while D and trimming were established from the DNA sequence. The sample lists roughly 80,000 clones; approximately 78% were seen once. Sequenced material: peripheral blood. The receptor's source is a human donor in a cohort sampled during active COVID-19. The chain recombines TRBV23-1 with TRBJ1-1; D not certain. TRBV23-1 falls under the ORF class, with uncertain function. DNA of the CDR3: TGCGCCAGCAGTCACGGGGAATGGGTGAACACTGAAGCTTTCTTT. Translating gives CASSHGEWVNTEAFF.